The 30 T cell receptor beta chains below were found in one sample sequenced in a study of T cells after yellow fever vaccination. One entry per CDR3 protein, called by TCRdb with MiXCR from the 5' RACE reads. Altogether 150,000 to 200,000 distinct CDR3 sequences are present, approximately 6.2% being singletons, with the ten largest covering less than 3.5%. The sample was CD4+ T cells sorted from PBMCs, taken on the day of the first yellow fever vaccination. The source is a man between 18 and 35 years old who received the YFV17D yellow fever vaccine.

This clonotype has at least ten counts. This rearrangement joins TRBV20-1 to TRBJ2-2, with 8 bases aligning to TRBD1. This CDR3 region has 15 residues. Germline values: CDR1 DFQATT, CDR2 SNEGSKA (reference sequence). Trimming at V came to 6 bases and at J to 0 bases, leaving 6 bases not matched to a gene. CDR3 sequence: CSAETGDSNTGELFF. In DNA form, the CDR3 reads TGCAGTGCGGAGACAGGGGATTCGAACACCGGGGAGCTGTTTTTT.

This rearrangement joins TRBV10-2 to TRBJ2-7; D possibly matches TRBD1 or TRBD2 (5 bases each). Per germline, CDR1 WSHSY and CDR2 SAAADI. This CDR3 has 15 residues. Trimming stripped 6 bases from V and 6 bases from J, with 21 bases between. This CDR3 is CASSHGTSRVAEQYV. In DNA form, the CDR3 reads TGCGCCAGCAGCCACGGGACCTCCCGGGTCGCCGAGCAGTACGTC.

This clonotype was counted ten times or more. The V call is TRBV6-2 or TRBV6-3, the J call TRBJ2-5; D gene uncertain. V dropped 2 bases and J dropped 7 bases, with 11 bases sitting between them. There are 13 residues in the CDR3. The V gene's germline CDR1 is MNHEY and CDR2 SVGEGT. CDR3 region: CASSYPEFGTQYF. The CDR3 nucleotides are TGTGCCAGCAGTTACCCCGAGTTTGGGACCCAGTACTTC.

This clonotype was seen many times. The V and J genes are TRBV7-6 and TRBJ2-1; no reliable D call. Looked up from germline, CDR1 is SGHVS and CDR2 is FNYEAQ. Deletions cut 5 bases from V and 10 bases from J, with 15 bases between. This CDR3 comprises 13 residues. CDR3 residues: CASSSRVDGEQFF. The CDR3 DNA sequence: TGTGCCAGCAGCAGTAGGGTCGACGGGGAGCAGTTCTTC.

This clonotype has only a few counts. The CDR3: CASSSGTAGQETQYF. The CDR3 DNA sequence: TGCGCCAGCAGCTCCGGGACAGCCGGACAAGAGACCCAGTACTTC. The J gene is TRBJ2-5, the V gene TRBV5-1; TRBD1 agrees at 7 bases. Losses at the gene ends were 3 bases for V and 2 bases for J; bases not matched to a gene: 7. Looked up from germline, CDR1 is SGHRS and CDR2 is YFSETQ. The length of the CDR3 is 15 residues.

The chain employs TRBV5-1 and TRBJ1-6; 7 bases agree with TRBD1. This CDR3 has 14 residues. Germline-derived CDR1 and CDR2 are SGHRS and YFSETQ. The ends lost 2 bases at V and 9 bases at J; junction bases unmatched: 5. CDR3 sequence: CASSLTGVSSPLHF. CDR3 bases: TGCGCCAGCAGCTTAACAGGGGTTAGTTCACCCCTCCACTTT.

This clonotype was counted ten times or more. The chain links TRBV4-1 to TRBJ2-1, with 9 nucleotides matching TRBD1. This CDR3 has 17 residues. J gave up 7 bases and V 2 bases, and 12 bases lay outside the gene matches. The germline V gene has CDR1 MGHRA and CDR2 YSYEKL. The CDR3: CASSQSLDRGVLNEQFF. The CDR3 DNA is TGCGCCAGCAGCCAATCACTGGACAGGGGAGTATTGAATGAGCAGTTCTTC.

This clonotype was counted many times. The chain has TRBV7-9 and TRBJ2-2; maybe TRBD2 (5 bases). Looked up from germline, CDR1 is SEHNR and CDR2 is FQNEAQ (reference sequence). V dropped 2 bases and J dropped 6 bases, with 10 bases sitting between them. The CDR3 totals 14 residues. CDR3 residues: CASSLWTGAGELFF. DNA of the CDR3: TGTGCCAGCAGCTTATGGACCGGGGCCGGGGAGCTGTTTTTT.

The V call is TRBV20-1, the J call TRBJ2-5, with D possibly being TRBD2 (6 bases). From germline, CDR1 is DFQATT and CDR2 SNEGSKA (reference sequence). The V and J ends lost 0 bases and 2 bases respectively, with 13 bases between them. The CDR3 is 15 amino acids. CDR3 bases: TGCAGTGCTAGAGATGTGCAGGGAGGTCAAGAGACCCAGTACTTC. Its protein product is CSARDVQGGQETQYF.

This clonotype was counted a few times. The rearrangement uses TRBV7-3 and TRBJ2-1; TRBD1 aligns across 7 bases. Trimming cost V 5 bases and J 6 bases; bases outside gene matches: 7. Per germline, CDR1 SGHTA and CDR2 FQGTGA. The length of the CDR3 is 14 residues. The CDR3 is CASSRTGDVNEQFF. In nucleotides, the CDR3 is TGTGCCAGCAGCCGCACAGGGGACGTCAATGAGCAGTTCTTC.

The chain uses TRBV6-5 and TRBJ2-3; D may be TRBD2 (5 bases). Germline V CDR1 and CDR2: MNHEY, SVGAGI. The V end lost 2 bases, the J end lost 7 bases, and 16 bases lay between the germline ends. The CDR3 sequence is 15 residues long. CDR3 residues: CASSYGNGVWNTQYF. The DNA of the CDR3 is TGTGCCAGCAGTTACGGGAACGGGGTGTGGAATACGCAGTATTTT.

The chain joins TRBV18 to TRBJ2-1; TRBD1 matches 9 bases. The germline CDR1 and CDR2 sequences are KGHSH and LQKENI. After removal of 4 bases from V and 2 bases from J, the junction contained 3 bases not matched to a gene. The CDR3 totals 15 residues. CDR3 protein: CASSRDRAAYNEQFF. CDR3 sequence (DNA): TGTGCCAGCTCACGGGACAGGGCCGCCTACAATGAGCAGTTCTTC.

This clonotype was picked up many times. CDR3: CASSVDTNYGYTF. For the CDR3, the DNA is TGTGCCAGCAGCGTGGACACGAACTATGGCTACACCTTC. This chain links TRBV7-2 with TRBJ1-2; tentative D call: TRBD1 (5 bases). Germline CDR1 reads SGHTA; CDR2 reads FQGNSA. The V end lost 5 bases, the J end lost 2 bases, and 9 bases lay between the germline ends. The CDR3 extends over 13 amino acids.

J is TRBJ2-3 and V is TRBV5-5; D is uncertain. CDR1 SGHKS and CDR2 YYEKEE come from the germline V gene (reference sequence). The CDR3 is 15 amino acids. V lost 0 bases, J lost 0 bases, and 8 bases lay in between. CDR3 bases: TGTGCCAGCAGCTTGGGGGTAACTAGCACAGATACGCAGTATTTT. Translated, it gives CASSLGVTSTDTQYF.

The rearrangement links TRBV7-2 to TRBJ2-6; TRBD2 matches 8 bases. V lost 3 bases to trimming and J lost 2 bases; unmatched junction nucleotides: 9. Germline CDR1 is SGHTA and CDR2 is FQGNSA. The CDR3 totals 18 residues. Written as DNA, the CDR3 is TGTGCCAGCAGCTTGCGGGGGGACATCAGAGCTGGGGCCAACGTCCTGACTTTC. Residues: CASSLRGDIRAGANVLTF.

This clonotype was counted only a few times. The chain links TRBV12-3 or TRBV12-4 to TRBJ2-3; D assignment may be TRBD1 or TRBD2 (6 bases each). The CDR3 sequence is 15 residues long. Trimming cost V 5 bases and J 6 bases, with 18 bases left between them. The CDR3 coding sequence is TGTGCCAGCAGTGGTACTAGGCGGGACACTGATACGCAGTATTTT. This encodes CASSGTRRDTDTQYF.

The chain recombines TRBV10-3 with TRBJ2-2; D possibly uses TRBD1 or TRBD2 (5 bases each). Germline assignment: CDR1 ENHRY and CDR2 SYGVKD. The V end was cut by 0 bases, the J end by 5 bases, with 13 bases between. The CDR3 runs 16 residues. CDR3 sequence: CAISESVGALTGELFF. CDR3 nucleotides: TGTGCCATCAGTGAGTCGGTCGGGGCTTTAACCGGGGAGCTGTTTTTT.

This clonotype was observed many times. The chain joins TRBV12-3 or TRBV12-4 to TRBJ1-1; D might be TRBD1 (5 bases). The V gene lost 4 bases and the J gene lost 5 bases, with 17 bases spanning the gap. The CDR3 sequence is 15 residues long. For the CDR3, the DNA is TGTGCCAGCAGTTCGAGTGGAGGGGAGAGGACTGAAGCTTTCTTT. Protein: CASSSSGGERTEAFF.

The table lists this clonotype with many counts. The chain employs TRBV12-5 and TRBJ2-3; D is perhaps TRBD1 (6 bases). V gave up 2 bases and J gave up 4 bases, with 10 bases separating them. The germline V gene encodes CDR1 LGHNT and CDR2 FRNRAP. This CDR3 spans 14 amino acids. CDR3 sequence reads: CASGLMGAPDTQYF. CDR3 nucleotide sequence: TGTGCTAGTGGTTTGATGGGGGCCCCAGATACGCAGTATTTT.

This clonotype was observed many times. CDR3 nucleotides: TGTGCCAGCAGCCGCGGGACTAGACAAGAGACCCAGTACTTC. It specifies CASSRGTRQETQYF. The chain recombines TRBV7-2 with TRBJ2-5; 8 bases align to TRBD2. Germline V gives CDR1 SGHTA, CDR2 FQGNSA. The CDR3 totals 14 residues. V was clipped by 5 bases and J by 2 bases; unmatched bases: 4.

The V call is TRBV25-1, the J call TRBJ2-7; no clear D. CDR3 length equals 11 residues. In germline, CDR1 is MGHDK, CDR2 SYGVNS. Trimming removed 4 bases at V and 3 bases at J, with 4 bases between. CDR3 protein: CASSGNYEQYF. CDR3 coding DNA: TGTGCCAGCAGTGGGAACTACGAGCAGTACTTC.

This clonotype was observed many times. The chain joins TRBV18 to TRBJ2-1; 8 nucleotides agree with TRBD2. J was trimmed by 8 bases and V by 2 bases; bases with no gene match: 8. This CDR3 has 15 amino acids. Germline values: CDR1 KGHSH, CDR2 LQKENI. This CDR3 is CASSPSPGGLDEQFF. CDR3 DNA: TGTGCCAGCTCACCATCTCCGGGGGGGTTGGATGAGCAGTTCTTC.

V and J are TRBV12-3 or TRBV12-4 and TRBJ1-4; D not certain. V dropped 11 bases and J dropped 6 bases, with 7 bases sitting between them. The CDR3 is 10 residues long. CDR3 coding DNA: TGTGCCCCGAAGGATGAAAAACTGTTTTTT. Its protein product is CAPKDEKLFF.

This clonotype has ten or more counts. This chain joins TRBV4-1 and TRBJ1-4, with 8 nucleotides matching TRBD1. CDR1 and CDR2 (germline): MGHRA, YSYEKL. The CDR3 runs to 15 residues. V was clipped by 2 bases and J by 7 bases; unmatched bases: 6. Here the CDR3 DNA reads TGCGCCAGCAGCCAATTCGACAGGGGTGGTGAAAAACTGTTTTTT. It codes for CASSQFDRGGEKLFF.

This clonotype was seen more than once but under ten times. The chain combines TRBV7-2 with TRBJ1-5; D uncertain. The CDR3 is 16 amino acids. Trimming stripped 5 bases from V and 0 bases from J, with 14 bases between. The germline gives CDR1 SGHTA, CDR2 FQGNSA. This CDR3 reads CASSQETFYSNQPQHF. CDR3 DNA sequence: TGTGCCAGCAGCCAAGAGACATTTTATAGCAATCAGCCCCAGCATTTT.

The CDR3 region is CASSDSGDAYEQYF. Written as DNA, the CDR3 is TGCGCCAGCAGCGACAGCGGGGACGCCTACGAGCAGTACTTC. V usage is TRBV5-1 and J usage is TRBJ2-7, with TRBD2 matching 7 bases. The V gene's germline CDR1 is SGHRS and CDR2 YFSETQ. V lost 4 bases to trimming and J lost 2 bases; unmatched junction nucleotides: 6. The CDR3 covers 14 residues.

This clonotype has a count of ten or more. The rearrangement links TRBV7-2 to TRBJ2-1, with D unresolved. V was trimmed by 6 bases and J by 6 bases, leaving 18 bases between them. The germline V gene encodes CDR1 SGHTA and CDR2 FQGNSA. The CDR3 has 15 residues. The CDR3 protein is CASRPALSGINEQFF. In DNA form, the CDR3 reads TGTGCCAGCAGACCGGCCCTAAGTGGAATCAATGAGCAGTTCTTC.

This clonotype was found many times. This sequence joins TRBV5-1 and TRBJ1-2; D call uncertain. The V gene's germline CDR1 is SGHRS and CDR2 YFSETQ. There are 12 residues in the CDR3. Trimming cost V 5 bases and J 4 bases, with 9 bases left between them. In nucleotides, the CDR3 is TGCGCCAGCAGGGCGGAAGGCTATGGCTACACCTTC. As protein: CASRAEGYGYTF.

This clonotype was detected ten times or more. The chain recombines TRBV6-1 with TRBJ2-1, with a possible D match to TRBD1 (6 bases). The germline gives CDR1 MNHNS, CDR2 SASEGT. The length of the CDR3 is 12 residues. The V gene lost 4 bases and the J gene lost 9 bases, with 10 bases spanning the gap. The DNA for the CDR3 is TGTGCCAGCAGTGCACAGGGTGGTGAGCAGTTCTTC. Translating gives CASSAQGGEQFF.

The V and J genes are TRBV2 and TRBJ1-4; D possibly corresponds to TRBD1 (5 bases). The V and J ends lost 4 bases and 12 bases respectively, with 15 bases between them. CDR3 length: 13 residues. From germline, CDR1 is SNHLY and CDR2 FYNNEI. The CDR3 protein is CASSGDAGGELFF. In DNA, the CDR3 is TGTGCCAGCAGTGGGGACGCTGGTGGGGAACTGTTTTTT.